In this sample, the clone carrying this TCR beta chain turned up once. CDR1 is LNHDA and CDR2 is SQIVND in the germline V gene (reference sequence). The V and J ends lost 4 bases and 6 bases, in that order; junction bases with no gene match: 3. This CDR3 is built from 13 residues. This entry belongs to a study of blood T cell repertoires in COVID-19. The overall study: Acute-phase and convalescent COVID-19 samples originated in the United States, Italy and Spain. From T cells, B-cell-depleted T cells, or PBMCs came the material, which was cDNA or gDNA.

Here immunoSEQ multiplex PCR was the method, and the copy in TCRdb shows in-frame clones only, minus some. The table shows 310,000 or so clones, with more than 75% occurring only once. The chain combines TRBV19 with TRBJ2-1, with 7 bases identical to TRBD1. The sequenced material came from peripheral blood. This receptor was obtained from a man aged 65-85 years with acute or convalescent COVID-19. CDR3 bases: TGTGCCAGTAGTAGAACAGGGGTCAATGAGCAGTTCTTC. Amino acid sequence: CASSRTGVNEQFF.